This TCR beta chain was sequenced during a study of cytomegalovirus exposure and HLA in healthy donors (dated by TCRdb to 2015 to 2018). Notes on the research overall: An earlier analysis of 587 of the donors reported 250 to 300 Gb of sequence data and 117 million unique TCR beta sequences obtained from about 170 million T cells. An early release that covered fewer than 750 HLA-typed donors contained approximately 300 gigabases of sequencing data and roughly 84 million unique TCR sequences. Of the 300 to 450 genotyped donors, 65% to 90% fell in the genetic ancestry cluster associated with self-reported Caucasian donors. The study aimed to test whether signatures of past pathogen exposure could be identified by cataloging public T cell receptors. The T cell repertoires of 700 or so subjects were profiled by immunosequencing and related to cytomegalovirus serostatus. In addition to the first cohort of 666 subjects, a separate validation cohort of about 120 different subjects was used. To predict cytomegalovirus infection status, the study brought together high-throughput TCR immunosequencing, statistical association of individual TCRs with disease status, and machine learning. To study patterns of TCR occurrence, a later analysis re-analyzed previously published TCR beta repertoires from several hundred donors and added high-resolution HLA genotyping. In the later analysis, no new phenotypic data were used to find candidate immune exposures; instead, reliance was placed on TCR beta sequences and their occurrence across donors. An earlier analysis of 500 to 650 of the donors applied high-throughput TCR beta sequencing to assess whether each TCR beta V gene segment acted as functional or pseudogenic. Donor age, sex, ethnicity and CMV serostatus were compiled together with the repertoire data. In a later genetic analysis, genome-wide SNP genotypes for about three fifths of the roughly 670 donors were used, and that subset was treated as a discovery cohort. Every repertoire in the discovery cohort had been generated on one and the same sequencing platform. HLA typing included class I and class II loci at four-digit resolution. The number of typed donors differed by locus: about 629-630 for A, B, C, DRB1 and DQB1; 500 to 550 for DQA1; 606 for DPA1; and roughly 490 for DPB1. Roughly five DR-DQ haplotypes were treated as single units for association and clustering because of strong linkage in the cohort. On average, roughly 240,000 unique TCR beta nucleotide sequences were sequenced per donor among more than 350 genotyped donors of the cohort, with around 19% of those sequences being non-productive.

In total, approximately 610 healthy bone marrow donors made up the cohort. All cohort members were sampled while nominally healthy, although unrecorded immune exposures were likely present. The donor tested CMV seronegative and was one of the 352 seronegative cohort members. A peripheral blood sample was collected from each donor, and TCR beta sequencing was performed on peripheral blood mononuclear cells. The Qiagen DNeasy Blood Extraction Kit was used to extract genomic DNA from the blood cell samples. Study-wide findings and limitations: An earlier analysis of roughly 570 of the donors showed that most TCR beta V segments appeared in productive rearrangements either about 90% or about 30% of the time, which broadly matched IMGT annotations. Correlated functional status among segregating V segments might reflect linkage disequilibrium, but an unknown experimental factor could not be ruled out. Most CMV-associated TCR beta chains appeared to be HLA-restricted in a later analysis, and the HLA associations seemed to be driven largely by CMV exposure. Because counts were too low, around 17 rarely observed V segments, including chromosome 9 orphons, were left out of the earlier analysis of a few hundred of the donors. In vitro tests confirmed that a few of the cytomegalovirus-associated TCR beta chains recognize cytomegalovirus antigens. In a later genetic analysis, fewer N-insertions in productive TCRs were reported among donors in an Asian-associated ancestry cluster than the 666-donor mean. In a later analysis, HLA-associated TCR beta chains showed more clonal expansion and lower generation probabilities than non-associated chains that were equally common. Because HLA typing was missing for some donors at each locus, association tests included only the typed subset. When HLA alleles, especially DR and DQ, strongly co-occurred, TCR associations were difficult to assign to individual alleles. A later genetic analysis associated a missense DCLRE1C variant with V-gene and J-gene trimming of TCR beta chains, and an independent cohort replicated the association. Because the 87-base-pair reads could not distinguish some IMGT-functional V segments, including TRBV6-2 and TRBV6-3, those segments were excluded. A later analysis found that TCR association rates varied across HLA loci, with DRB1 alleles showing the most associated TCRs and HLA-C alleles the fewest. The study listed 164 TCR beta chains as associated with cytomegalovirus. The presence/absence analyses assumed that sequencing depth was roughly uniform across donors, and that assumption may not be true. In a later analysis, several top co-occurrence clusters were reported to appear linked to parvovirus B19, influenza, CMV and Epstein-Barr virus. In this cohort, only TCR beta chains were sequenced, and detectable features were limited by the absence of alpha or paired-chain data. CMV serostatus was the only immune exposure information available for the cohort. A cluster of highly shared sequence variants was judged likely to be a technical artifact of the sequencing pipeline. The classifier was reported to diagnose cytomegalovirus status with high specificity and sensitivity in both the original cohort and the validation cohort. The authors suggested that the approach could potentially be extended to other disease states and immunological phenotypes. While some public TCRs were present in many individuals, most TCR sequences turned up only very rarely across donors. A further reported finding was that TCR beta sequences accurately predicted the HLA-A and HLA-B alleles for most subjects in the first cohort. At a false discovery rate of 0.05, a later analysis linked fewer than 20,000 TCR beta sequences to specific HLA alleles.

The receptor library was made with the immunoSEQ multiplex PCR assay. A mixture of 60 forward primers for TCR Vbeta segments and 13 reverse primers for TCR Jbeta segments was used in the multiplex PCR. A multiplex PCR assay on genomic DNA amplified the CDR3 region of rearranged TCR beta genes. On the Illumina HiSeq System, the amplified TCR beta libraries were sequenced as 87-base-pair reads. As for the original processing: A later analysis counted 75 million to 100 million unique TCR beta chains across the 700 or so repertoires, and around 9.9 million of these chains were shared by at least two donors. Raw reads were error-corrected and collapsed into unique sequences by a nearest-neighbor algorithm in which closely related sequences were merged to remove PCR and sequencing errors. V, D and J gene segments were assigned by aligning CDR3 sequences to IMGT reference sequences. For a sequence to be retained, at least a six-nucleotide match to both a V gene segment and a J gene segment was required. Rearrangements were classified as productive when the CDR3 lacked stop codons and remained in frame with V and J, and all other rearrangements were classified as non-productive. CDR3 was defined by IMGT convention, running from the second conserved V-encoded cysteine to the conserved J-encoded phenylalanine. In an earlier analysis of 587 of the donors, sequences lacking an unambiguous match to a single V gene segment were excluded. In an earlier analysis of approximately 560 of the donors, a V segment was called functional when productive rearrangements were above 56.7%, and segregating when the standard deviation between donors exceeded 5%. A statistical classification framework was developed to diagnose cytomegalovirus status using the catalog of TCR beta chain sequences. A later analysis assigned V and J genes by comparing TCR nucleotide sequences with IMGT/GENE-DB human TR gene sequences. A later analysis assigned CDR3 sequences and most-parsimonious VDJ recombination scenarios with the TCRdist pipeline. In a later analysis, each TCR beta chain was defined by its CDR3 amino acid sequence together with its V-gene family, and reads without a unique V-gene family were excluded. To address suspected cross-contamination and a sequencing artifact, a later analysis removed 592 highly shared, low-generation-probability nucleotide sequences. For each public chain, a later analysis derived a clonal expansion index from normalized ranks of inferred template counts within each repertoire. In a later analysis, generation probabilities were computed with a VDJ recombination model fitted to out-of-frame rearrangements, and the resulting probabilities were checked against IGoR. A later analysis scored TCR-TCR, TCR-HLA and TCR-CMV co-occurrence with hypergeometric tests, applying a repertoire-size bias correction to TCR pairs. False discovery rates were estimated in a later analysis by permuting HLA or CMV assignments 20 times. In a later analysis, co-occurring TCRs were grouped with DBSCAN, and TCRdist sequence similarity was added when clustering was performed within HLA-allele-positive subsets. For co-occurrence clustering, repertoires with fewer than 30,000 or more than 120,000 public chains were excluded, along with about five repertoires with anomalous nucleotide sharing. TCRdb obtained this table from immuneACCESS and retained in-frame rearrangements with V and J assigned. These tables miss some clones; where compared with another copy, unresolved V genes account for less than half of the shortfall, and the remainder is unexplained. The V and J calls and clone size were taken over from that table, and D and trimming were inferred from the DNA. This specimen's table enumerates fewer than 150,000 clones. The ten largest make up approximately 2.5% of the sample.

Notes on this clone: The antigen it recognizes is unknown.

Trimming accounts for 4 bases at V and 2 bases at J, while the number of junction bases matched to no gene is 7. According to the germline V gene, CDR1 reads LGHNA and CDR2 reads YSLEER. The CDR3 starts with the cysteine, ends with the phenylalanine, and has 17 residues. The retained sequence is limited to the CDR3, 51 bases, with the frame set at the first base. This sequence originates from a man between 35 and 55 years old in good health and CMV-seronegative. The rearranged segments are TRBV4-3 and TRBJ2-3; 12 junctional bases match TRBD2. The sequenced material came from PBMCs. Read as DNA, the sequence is TGCGCCAGCAGCCGAGGGCGGACTAGCGGGGACACAGATACGCAGTATTTT. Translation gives CASSRGRTSGDTDTQYF.